This record concerns one TCR beta chain sequence. Antigen: not known. Deletions cut 1 base from V and 0 bases from J, with 8 bases between. This CDR3 comprises 15 residues. Germline V CDR1 and CDR2: SGHNT, YENEEA. TCRdb called the reads again in MiXCR, with one record for every CDR3 protein. The sample yields hundreds of thousands of distinct CDR3 sequences, around a third seen once. The sample belongs to a study of T cell repertoires in cytomegalovirus infection. The chain links TRBV11-3 to TRBJ2-3; D unclear. The sequences come from cultured PBMCs, collected from culture after CMV antigen stimulation. The source of this sequence is a human donor in good health (CMV status not recorded). Some clones in this sample may be carry-over from other donors' samples. CDR3 amino acids: CASSLGSASTDTQYF. CDR3 sequence (DNA): TGTGCCAGCAGCTTAGGGTCTGCTAGCACAGATACGCAGTATTTT.